The sequence of this TCR beta chain was determined in a study of blood T cell repertoires in COVID-19. Turning to the study itself: The United States, Italy and Spain provided the acute and convalescent COVID-19 samples. PBMCs, B-cell-depleted T cells, or T cells provided the cDNA or gDNA that made up the material.

Some clones are missing from TCRdb's copy, which holds only in-frame ones; the method was immunoSEQ multiplex PCR. The data show 150,000 to 200,000 clones, 88% seen once. The CDR3 totals 13 residues. Germline V gives CDR1 SGHTA, CDR2 FQGNSA. The V and J ends lost 5 bases and 2 bases respectively, with 9 bases between them. All enrollees were about 18 to 90 years old and from roughly 26 US areas. Either two negative PCRs, clearance, or symptom resolution qualified Cohort 3 donors as recovered. Sequenced input: PBMCs or T cells enriched from blood (not recorded which). The genes are TRBV7-2 and TRBJ2-5, with D possibly being TRBD1 (5 bases). The receptor was derived from a woman aged 18-29 years who had recovered from COVID-19. DNA of the CDR3: TGTGCCAGCAGCCGTGACAGACAAGAGACCCAGTACTTC. Residues: CASSRDRQETQYF.